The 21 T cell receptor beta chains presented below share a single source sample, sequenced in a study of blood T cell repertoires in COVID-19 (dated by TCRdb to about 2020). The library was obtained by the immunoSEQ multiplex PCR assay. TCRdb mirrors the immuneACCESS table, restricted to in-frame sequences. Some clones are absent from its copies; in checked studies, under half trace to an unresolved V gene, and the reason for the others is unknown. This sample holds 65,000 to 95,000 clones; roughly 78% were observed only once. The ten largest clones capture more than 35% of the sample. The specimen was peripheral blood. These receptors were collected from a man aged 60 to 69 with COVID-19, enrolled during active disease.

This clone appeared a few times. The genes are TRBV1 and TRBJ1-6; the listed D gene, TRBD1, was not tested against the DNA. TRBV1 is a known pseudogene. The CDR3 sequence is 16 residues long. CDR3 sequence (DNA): TGCACCAGCAGCCGGTTGGGGGCCGCGATTTATTCACCCCTCCACTTT. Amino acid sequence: CTSSRLGAAIYSPLHF.

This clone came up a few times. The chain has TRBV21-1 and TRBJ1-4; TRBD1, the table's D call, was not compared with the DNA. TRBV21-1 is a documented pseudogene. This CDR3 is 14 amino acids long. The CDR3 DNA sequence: TGTGCCAGCAGCGACGACAGCCCGAAGGAAAAACTGTTTTTT. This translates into CASSDDSPKEKLFF.

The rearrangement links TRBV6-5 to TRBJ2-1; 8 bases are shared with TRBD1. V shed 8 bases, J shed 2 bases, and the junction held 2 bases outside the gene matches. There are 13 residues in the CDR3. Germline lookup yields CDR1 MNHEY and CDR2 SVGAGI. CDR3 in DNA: TGTGCCAGCCGACAGGGGCCCTACAATGAGCAGTTCTTC. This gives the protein CASRQGPYNEQFF.

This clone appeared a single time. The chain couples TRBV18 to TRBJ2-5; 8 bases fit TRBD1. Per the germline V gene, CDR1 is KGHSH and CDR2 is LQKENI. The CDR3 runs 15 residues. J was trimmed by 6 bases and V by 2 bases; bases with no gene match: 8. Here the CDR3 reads CASSPETGAEKTQYF. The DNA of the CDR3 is TGTGCCAGCTCACCAGAGACAGGGGCGGAGAAGACCCAGTACTTC.

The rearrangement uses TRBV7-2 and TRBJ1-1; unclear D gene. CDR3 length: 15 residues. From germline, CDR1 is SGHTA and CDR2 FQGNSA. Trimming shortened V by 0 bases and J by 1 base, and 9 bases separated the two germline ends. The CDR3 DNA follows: TGTGCCAGCAGCTTAGCGACAAGCCCGAACACTGAAGCTTTCTTT. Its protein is CASSLATSPNTEAFF.

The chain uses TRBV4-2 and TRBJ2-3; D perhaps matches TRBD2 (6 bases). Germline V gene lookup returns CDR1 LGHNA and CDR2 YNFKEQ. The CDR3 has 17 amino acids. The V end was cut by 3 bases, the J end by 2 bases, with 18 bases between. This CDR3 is CASSHGRDGGNTDTQYF. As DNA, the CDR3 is TGTGCCAGCAGCCACGGAAGAGACGGGGGTAACACAGATACGCAGTATTTT.

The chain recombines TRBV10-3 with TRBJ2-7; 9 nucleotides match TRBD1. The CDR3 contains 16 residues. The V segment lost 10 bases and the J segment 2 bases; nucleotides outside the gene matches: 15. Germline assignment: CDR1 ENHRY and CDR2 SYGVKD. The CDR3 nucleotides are TGTGCCACCATAAATAATACCGGGACAGGGACCTACGAGCAGTACTTC. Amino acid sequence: CATINNTGTGTYEQYF.

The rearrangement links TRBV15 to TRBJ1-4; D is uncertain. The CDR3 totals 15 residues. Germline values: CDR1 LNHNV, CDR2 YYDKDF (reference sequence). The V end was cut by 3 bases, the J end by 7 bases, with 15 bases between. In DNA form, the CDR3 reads TGTGCCACCAGCAGCCCGGGGTTAGTGGGTGAAAAACTGTTTTTT. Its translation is CATSSPGLVGEKLFF.

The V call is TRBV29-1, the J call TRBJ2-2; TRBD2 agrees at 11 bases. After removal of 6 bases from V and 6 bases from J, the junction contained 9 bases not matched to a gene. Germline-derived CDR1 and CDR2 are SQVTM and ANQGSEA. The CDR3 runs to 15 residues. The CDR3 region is CSVITSGSTAGELFF. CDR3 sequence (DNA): TGCAGCGTGATAACTAGCGGGAGTACCGCCGGGGAGCTGTTTTTT.

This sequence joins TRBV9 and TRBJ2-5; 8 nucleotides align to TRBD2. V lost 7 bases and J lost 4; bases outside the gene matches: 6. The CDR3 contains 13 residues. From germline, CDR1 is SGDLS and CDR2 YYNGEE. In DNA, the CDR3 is TGTGCCAGCTCCGGGGGGGCGGGAGAGACCCAGTACTTC. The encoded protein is CASSGGAGETQYF.

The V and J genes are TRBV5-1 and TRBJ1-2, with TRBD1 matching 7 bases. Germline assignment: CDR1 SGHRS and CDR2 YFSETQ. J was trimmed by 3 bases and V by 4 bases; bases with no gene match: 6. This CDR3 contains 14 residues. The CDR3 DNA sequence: TGCGCCAGCAGCCCCCGACAGGGAGACTATGGCTACACCTTC. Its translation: CASSPRQGDYGYTF.

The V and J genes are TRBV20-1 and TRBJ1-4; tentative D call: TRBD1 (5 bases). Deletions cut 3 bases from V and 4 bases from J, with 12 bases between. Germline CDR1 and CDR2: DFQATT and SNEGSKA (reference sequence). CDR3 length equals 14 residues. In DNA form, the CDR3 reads TGCAGTGCTAGTCAGCCAGGGTATAATGAAAAACTGTTTTTT. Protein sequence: CSASQPGYNEKLFF.

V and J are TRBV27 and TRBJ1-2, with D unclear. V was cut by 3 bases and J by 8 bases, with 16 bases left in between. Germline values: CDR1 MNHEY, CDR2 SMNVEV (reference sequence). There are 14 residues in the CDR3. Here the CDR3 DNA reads TGTGCCAGCAGTTTTCGTGAGGCCCCTCGGGGCTACACCTTC. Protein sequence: CASSFREAPRGYTF.

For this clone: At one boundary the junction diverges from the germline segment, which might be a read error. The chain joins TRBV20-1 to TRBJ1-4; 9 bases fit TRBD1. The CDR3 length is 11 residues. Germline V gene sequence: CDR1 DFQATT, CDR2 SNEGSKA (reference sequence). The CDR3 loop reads CSADMPDRGIF. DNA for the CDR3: TGCAGTGCTGACATGCCGGACAGGGGTATTTTT.

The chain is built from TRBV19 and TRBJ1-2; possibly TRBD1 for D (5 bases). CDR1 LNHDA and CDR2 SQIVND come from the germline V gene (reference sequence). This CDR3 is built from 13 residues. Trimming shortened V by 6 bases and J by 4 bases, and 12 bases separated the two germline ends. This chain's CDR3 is CASRGGTAYGYTF. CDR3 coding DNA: TGTGCCAGTAGGGGGGGGACGGCCTATGGCTACACCTTC.

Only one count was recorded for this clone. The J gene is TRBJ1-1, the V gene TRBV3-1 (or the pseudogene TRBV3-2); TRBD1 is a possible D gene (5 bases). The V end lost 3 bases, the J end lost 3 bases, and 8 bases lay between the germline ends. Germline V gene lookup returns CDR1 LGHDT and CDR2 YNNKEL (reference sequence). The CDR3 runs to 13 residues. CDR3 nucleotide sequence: TGTGCCAGCAGCCAGGGGACTTACACTGAAGCTTTCTTT. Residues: CASSQGTYTEAFF.

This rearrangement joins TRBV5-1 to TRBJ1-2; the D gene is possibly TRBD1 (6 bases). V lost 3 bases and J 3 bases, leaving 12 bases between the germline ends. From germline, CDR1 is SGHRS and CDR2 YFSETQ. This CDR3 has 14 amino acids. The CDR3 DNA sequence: TGCGCCAGCAGCTCACAGGGAACAGACTATGGCTACACCTTC. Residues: CASSSQGTDYGYTF.

CDR3: CATKDQTSGSGNEQFF. The CDR3 coding sequence is TGTGCCACCAAAGATCAGACTAGCGGGAGCGGTAATGAGCAGTTCTTC. The chain is built from TRBV2 and TRBJ2-1; 12 bases map to TRBD2. Trimming cost V 10 bases and J 7 bases; bases outside gene matches: 14. Germline loops: CDR1 SNHLY, CDR2 FYNNEI. The CDR3 has 16 residues.

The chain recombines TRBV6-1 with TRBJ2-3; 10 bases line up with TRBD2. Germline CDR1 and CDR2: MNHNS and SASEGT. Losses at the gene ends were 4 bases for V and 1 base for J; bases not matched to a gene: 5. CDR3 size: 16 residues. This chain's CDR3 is CASSVSSGSRTDTQYF. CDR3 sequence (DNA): TGTGCCAGCAGTGTTTCTAGCGGGAGTCGCACAGATACGCAGTATTTT.

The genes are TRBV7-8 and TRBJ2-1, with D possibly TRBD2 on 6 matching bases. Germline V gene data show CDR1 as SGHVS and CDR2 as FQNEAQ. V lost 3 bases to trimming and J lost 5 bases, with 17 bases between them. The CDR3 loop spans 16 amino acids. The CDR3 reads CASSLRDSWGDNEQFF. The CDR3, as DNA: TGTGCCAGCAGCTTGCGGGACTCGTGGGGGGACAATGAGCAGTTCTTC.

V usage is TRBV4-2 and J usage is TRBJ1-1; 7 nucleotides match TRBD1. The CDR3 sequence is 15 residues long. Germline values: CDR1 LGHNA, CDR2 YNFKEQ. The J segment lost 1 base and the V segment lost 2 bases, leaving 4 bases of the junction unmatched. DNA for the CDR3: TGTGCCAGCAGCCAAAGCGACAGGGAGAACACTGAAGCTTTCTTT. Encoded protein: CASSQSDRENTEAFF.